Following are 23 T cell receptor beta chains from one sample sequenced in a study of tumor-infiltrating lymphocytes in primary liver carcinoma. Investigators took RNA and DNA out together from about 21-30 mg of unsorted bulk tissue. From 500 to 600 ng of total RNA, TCR beta-specific cDNA was reverse-transcribed using a constant-region primer. Each TCR beta library was derived from three nested multiplex PCR rounds that employed slightly modified ARM-PCR. Amplification in the first two PCR rounds was performed using TRBV1-TRBV30 forward primers and a C-beta reverse primer for 10 cycles each. Using its own MiXCR run on the multiplex PCR reads, TCRdb lists one record per CDR3 protein. The sample includes about 100,000 distinct CDR3 sequences, 68% of them seen just once. The sample consisted of tumor-adjacent normal liver tissue. The receptors come from a man aged 35-49 years with primary liver carcinoma and hepatitis B virus infection.

The sample holds many counts of this clonotype. The chain links TRBV10-3 to TRBJ2-3, with a tentative D call TRBD2 (8 bases). From germline, CDR1 is ENHRY and CDR2 SYGVKD. CDR3 size: 14 residues. The germline V and J ends were trimmed by 7 bases and 4 bases, with 15 bases remaining between them. The CDR3 loop is CAITGGGGPDTQYF. The CDR3 nucleotides are TGTGCCATCACGGGAGGGGGCGGCCCAGATACGCAGTATTTT.

CDR3 coding DNA: TGTGCCAGTAGCACGCCGCGGCAGCCCCAGCATTTT. It specifies CASSTPRQPQHF. V usage is TRBV11-2 and J usage is TRBJ1-5, with D unclear. This CDR3 has 12 residues. Germline V gene lookup returns CDR1 SGHAT and CDR2 FQNNGV. V was cut by 9 bases and J by 7 bases, with 13 bases left in between.

Concerning this clonotype itself: Germline is not matched at one junction end, which may reflect a read error. The J gene is TRBJ2-7, the V gene TRBV11-1, with 9 bases matching TRBD2. Per the germline V gene, CDR1 is SGHAT and CDR2 is FQDESV (reference sequence). CDR3 length: 14 residues. The CDR3 sequence: CASSPDSGRYELYF. CDR3 coding DNA: TGTGCCAGTAGCCCTGACAGCGGGAGGTACGAGCTGTACTTC. The full variable domain, its missing parts supplied by reference TRBV11-1 and TRBJ2-7, is EAEVAQSPRYKITEKSQAVAFWCDPISGHATLYWYRQILGQGPELLVQFQDESVVDDSQLPKDRFSAERLKGVDSTLKIQPAELGDSAMYLCASSPDSGRYELYFGPGTRLTVT.

A remark on this clonotype: This may be a read error, as it is one base from a much larger clone. The genes are TRBV12-3 or TRBV12-4 and TRBJ1-5; 8 nucleotides agree with TRBD1. The CDR3 is made up of 16 amino acids. The CDR3 DNA reads TGTGCCAGCAGTTTAGGGACAGGGAATGCGGGTCAGCCCCGGCATTTT. The encoded protein is CASSLGTGNAGQPRHF.

Turning to this clonotype: Being one base from a much bigger clone, this may be a read error. This sequence joins TRBV12-3 or TRBV12-4 and TRBJ2-3; D is undetermined. V was shortened by 4 bases and J by 6 bases, with 14 bases between the two germline ends. CDR3 size: 14 residues. CDR3 sequence reads: CASSSPFSSDTQYF. The DNA for the CDR3 is TGTGCCAGCAGTTCCCCCTTCTCTAGTGATACGCAGTATTTT.

The chain links TRBV4-1 to TRBJ2-2; D ambiguous. The V end lost 8 bases, the J end lost 1 base, and 11 bases lay between the germline ends. The CDR3 runs to 14 residues. Germline values: CDR1 MGHRA, CDR2 YSYEKL. The chain's CDR3 is CASGPDLNTGELFF. The CDR3 nucleotides read TGCGCCAGCGGACCCGACCTGAACACCGGGGAGCTGTTTTTT.

Remarks on this clonotype: A much larger clone lies one base from this, so it may be a read error. This chain connects TRBV10-3 to TRBJ2-7; 9 bases align to TRBD2. The CDR3 sequence is 15 residues long. CDR1 is ENHRY, CDR2 SYGVKD, per germline. DNA of the CDR3: TGTGTCATCAGTGAGGCGGGAGGGGAGTTTAACGAGCAGTACTTC. Amino acid sequence: CVISEAGGEFNEQYF.

CDR3 in amino acids: CASRFNAGGFDTQYF. In nucleotides, the CDR3 is TGTGCCAGCAGATTCAATGCGGGAGGGTTTGATACGCAGTATTTT. The rearrangement uses TRBV11-2 and TRBJ2-3; the match to TRBD2 covers 9 bases. The CDR3 is made up of 15 amino acids. The V gene end was trimmed by 6 bases and the J gene end by 6 bases; junction bases not matched to a gene: 10. Germline lookup yields CDR1 SGHAT and CDR2 FQNNGV.

This clonotype came up a few times. The V call is TRBV30, the J call TRBJ2-3, with D tentatively TRBD2 (6 bases). Germline V lookup: CDR1 GTSNPN, CDR2 SVGIG (reference sequence). Deletions cut 0 bases from V and 2 bases from J, with 15 bases between. The CDR3 is made up of 16 amino acids. The CDR3 sequence: CAWSVGISGATDTQYF. In DNA form, the CDR3 reads TGTGCCTGGAGTGTAGGAATTAGCGGAGCCACAGATACGCAGTATTTT.

This rearrangement joins TRBV7-9 to TRBJ2-3; D ambiguous. The J call may be in error: the DNA end matches TRBJ1-5 better. This CDR3 is built from 15 residues. Germline V gives CDR1 SEHNR, CDR2 FQNEAQ (reference sequence). The CDR3 nucleotides read TGTGCCAGCACCCTGGGCAGTGTGCCCACAGATACGCAGCATTTT. Amino acids: CASTLGSVPTDTQHF.

Concerning this clonotype itself: One junction end disagrees with the germline gene, perhaps due to a read error. This chain connects TRBV4-2 to TRBJ2-1, with D perhaps given as TRBD1 or TRBD2 (7 bases each). This CDR3 is built from 18 residues. From germline, CDR1 is LGHNA and CDR2 YNFKEQ. In DNA form, the CDR3 reads TGTGCCAGCAGCCAAGACCCCCAGGGGGGGAGGTCCTACGATGAGCAGTTCTTC. Residues: CASSQDPQGGRSYDEQFF.

This clonotype has at least ten counts. The chain combines TRBV12-3 or TRBV12-4 with TRBJ2-3, with D perhaps matching TRBD1 (6 bases). V was trimmed by 4 bases and J by 1 base, leaving 15 bases between them. The CDR3 sequence is 16 residues long. CDR3 protein: CASSSPTGYGTDTQYF. CDR3 coding DNA: TGTGCCAGCAGTTCGCCCACAGGGTATGGCACAGATACGCAGTATTTT.

Concerning this clonotype itself: Mismatch with germline at one junction end may stem from a read error. This chain links TRBV4-1 with TRBJ2-2, with D tentatively TRBD2 (5 bases). CDR3 length: 17 amino acids. Germline CDR1 is MGHRA and CDR2 is YSYEKL. The CDR3 loop is CASSQGPLVENTGELFF. The DNA of the CDR3 is TGCGCCAGCAGCCAGGGTCCTCTAGTTGAGAACACCGGGGAGCTGTTCTTT.

The table lists this clonotype with a count of one. The CDR3 end shows no conserved phenylalanine or tryptophan, and so a read error is likely. The chain links TRBV29-1 to TRBJ2-7; possible D gene TRBD1, 5 bases. Germline-derived CDR1 and CDR2 are SQVTM and ANQGSEA. This CDR3 is built from 13 residues. V dropped 4 bases and J dropped 10 bases, with 20 bases sitting between them. The CDR3, as DNA: TGCAGCGTTGGAAAGGACACCTGGTCCGAACAGTACTTA. Residues: CSVGKDTWSEQYL.

This clonotype came up many times. The chain recombines TRBV5-8 with TRBJ2-7; D remains unclear. CDR3 size: 11 residues. Germline assignment: CDR1 SGHTS and CDR2 YDEGEE. Trimming removed 1 base at V and 6 bases at J, with 5 bases between. As DNA, the CDR3 is TGTGCCAGCAGCTTGTTAGGCGAGCAGTACTTC. It yields the protein CASSLLGEQYF.

Notes on this clonotype: Possible read error: a much larger clone is one base away. This sequence joins TRBV5-5 and TRBJ1-4, with 7 bases that match TRBD1. The CDR3 contains 14 residues. V trimming: 4 bases; J trimming: 8 bases; junction bases outside the gene matches: 8. Germline V CDR1 and CDR2: SGHKS, YYEKEE (reference sequence). In nucleotides, the CDR3 is TGTGCCAGCAGCCTAGGGGGCTGGAGGGAAAAACTGTTTTTT. Its translation is CASSLGGWREKLFF. The full variable domain, in which reference TRBV5-5 and TRBJ1-4 provide the parts outside the CDR3, is DAGVTQSPTHLIKTRGQQVTLRCSPISGHKSVSWYQQVLGQGPQFIFQYYEKEERGRGNFPDRFSARQFPNYSSELNVNALLLGDSALYLCASSLGGWREKLFFGSGTQLSVL.

On this clonotype itself: This likely comes from a read error, as the CDR3 has no conserved phenylalanine or tryptophan at its end. The chain employs TRBV24-1 and TRBJ1-2; unclear D gene. Germline loops: CDR1 KGHDR, CDR2 SFDVKD. V shed 7 bases and J shed 3 bases, with 14 bases lying between them. This CDR3 has 14 amino acids. The CDR3 loop reads CATSDPGSDYGYTS. CDR3 bases: TGTGCCACCAGCGACCCCGGGAGTGACTATGGCTACACCTCC.

Comments on this clonotype: The junction differs from germline at one of its ends, possibly a read error. The CDR3 DNA reads as TGTGCCAGCGGCTTAGAGTCTGGTTACTACGAGCAGTACTTC. It yields the protein CASGLESGYYEQYF. V usage is TRBV11-2 and J usage is TRBJ2-7, with D unresolved. Germline V lookup: CDR1 SGHAT, CDR2 FQNNGV. The CDR3 runs to 14 residues.

This clonotype has at least ten counts. V is TRBV6-5 and J is TRBJ2-2; TRBD2 matches 8 bases. Germline V gene sequence: CDR1 MNHEY, CDR2 SVGAGI. The CDR3 consists of 18 residues. The V and J ends lost 6 bases and 5 bases, in that order; junction bases with no gene match: 17. The DNA for the CDR3 is TGTGCCAGCAGACAGCCGGGACTAGGGTCTGGGTCGACCGGGGAGCTGTTTTTT. Protein product: CASRQPGLGSGSTGELFF.

As for this clonotype: The junction departs from germline at one end; a sequencing error may be responsible. The rearrangement links TRBV12-3 or TRBV12-4 to TRBJ2-1, with D uncertain. This CDR3 comprises 14 residues. The CDR3 DNA reads as TGTGCCAGTAGTATTACCGTGACTTCCGATGAGCAGCTCTTC. Translated: CASSITVTSDEQLF.

Notes on this clonotype: A much more abundant neighbour one base away suggests this may be a read error. This chain connects TRBV5-4 to TRBJ2-6, with 8 bases identical to TRBD1. This CDR3 has 17 residues. J lost 4 bases, V lost 6 bases, and 12 bases had no gene match. From germline, CDR1 is SGHNT and CDR2 YYREEE (reference sequence). The CDR3 coding sequence is TGTGCCAGCAACCGGGGGACAGGCCCCTCGGGGGCCAACGTCCTGACTTTC. Translating gives CASNRGTGPSGANVLTF.

A note on this clonotype: The junction departs from germline at one end; a sequencing error may be responsible. The V call is TRBV11-1, the J call TRBJ2-2; no clear D. Germline V lookup: CDR1 SGHAT, CDR2 FQDESV (reference sequence). The CDR3 is 13 residues long. DNA for the CDR3: TGTACCAGGAGCCGGGTAATTACCGGGGAGCTGTTTTTT. Translating gives CTRSRVITGELFF.

The chain joins TRBV24-1 to TRBJ2-2; 7 bases map to TRBD1. V was clipped by 1 base and J by 1 base; unmatched bases: 2. Germline CDR1 reads KGHDR; CDR2 reads SFDVKD. The CDR3 extends over 16 amino acids. DNA of the CDR3: TGTGCCACCAGTGATTTTCGGACAGGGAACACCGGGGAGCTGTTTTTT. Translation gives CATSDFRTGNTGELFF.